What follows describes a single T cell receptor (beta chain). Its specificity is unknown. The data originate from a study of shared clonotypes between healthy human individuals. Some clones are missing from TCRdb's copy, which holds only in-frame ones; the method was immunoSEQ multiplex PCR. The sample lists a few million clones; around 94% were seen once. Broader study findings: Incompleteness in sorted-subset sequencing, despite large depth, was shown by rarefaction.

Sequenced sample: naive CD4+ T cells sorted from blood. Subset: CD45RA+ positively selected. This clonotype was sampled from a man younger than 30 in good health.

Here the CDR3 reads CASSVSRGEQFF. DNA for the CDR3: TGTGCCAGCAGTGTGAGCCGCGGTGAGCAGTTCTTC. The chain couples TRBV27 to TRBJ2-1; D call uncertain. The CDR3 length is 12 residues. Per germline, CDR1 MNHEY and CDR2 SMNVEV (reference sequence). V dropped 5 bases and J dropped 9 bases, with 11 bases sitting between them.